The subject of this entry is one T cell receptor beta chain. These data originate in a study of cytomegalovirus exposure and HLA in healthy donors. This PCR relied on a set of 60 Vbeta primers and 13 Jbeta primers. As handled by the study authors: Among the unique TCR beta chains that a later analysis counted, about 81 million in all, some 10 million were shared. The method was immunoSEQ multiplex PCR; TCRdb's version includes in-frame clones alone and lacks a portion of them. V and J calls and clone size are those listed in that table; D and trimming were worked out from the DNA. Found here are under 200,000 clones, about 80% of them singletons; the top ten hold approximately 2.4%. The source of this sequence is a woman aged 45 to 65 in good health and CMV-seronegative. The sample taken for sequencing was PBMCs.

CDR3 sequence reads: CASSQDKRGRTDTQYF. The CDR3 bases are TGTGCCAGCAGCCAAGATAAGCGGGGGCGGACAGATACGCAGTATTTT. V usage is TRBV14 and J usage is TRBJ2-3; TRBD2 aligns across 8 bases. CDR1 and CDR2 from the germline V gene are SGHDN and FVKESK. V was pared by 0 bases and J by 3 bases, with 5 bases of the junction left unmatched. There are 16 residues in the CDR3.